This T cell receptor (beta chain) was documented in a study of tumor-infiltrating lymphocytes in primary liver carcinoma (dated by TCRdb to the late 2010s). In terms of the full investigation: Between late 2015 and March 2016, roughly 5 patients in China with histopathologically diagnosed primary liver carcinoma had their tumors surgically resected. For each liver tumor, the study sampled five regions along with adjacent normal tissue and blood, and applied TCRbeta repertoire sequencing, expression microarrays and whole-exome sequencing. Each sample produced roughly 3.65 to 8 million productive TCRbeta reads, and read depth showed no significant difference between tissue types. TCRbeta repertoire sequencing covered 35 specimens from 5 patients: some 25 tumor regions, 5 adjacent noncancerous liver tissues and 5 peripheral blood samples. The tumors of the five patients were staged as T1-T3 N0M0, with maximum diameters ranging from 4.2 to 10 cm. The five patients, three men and two women aged 30 to 69 years, had hepatocellular carcinoma (four) or combined HCC and intrahepatic cholangiocarcinoma (one). High reproducibility was observed for the technical replicate repertoires, with mean shared-clone rates near 0.89 and correlation coefficients above 0.95. What the authors observed across the whole study: Because only the TCR beta chain was sequenced and unpaired alpha chains were not captured, true repertoire diversity is likely underestimated. Repertoire overlap was higher between tumor regions (mean around 35%) than tumor-adjacent (approximately 17%) or tumor-blood (approximately 14%) pairs, consistent with antigen-driven expansion. Only a few patients were included in the study, and the authors note that the findings should be validated in a larger study. The top 250 clones made up a significantly larger repertoire fraction in tumors than in blood (p = 0.039). Because the samples were bulk and unsorted, CD4+ and CD8+ T cell repertoires could not be compared.

Concerning this clonotype: Its antigen remains undetermined. Qualities for individual bases were not recorded, and no much larger clone is one base off.

TRIzol reagent was used to extract blood RNA from unsorted whole blood, while the DNeasy Blood & Tissue kit provided the germline DNA. Chronic HBV infection was present in the patients, and the patients were treatment-naive at sampling. Approximately 4 milliliters of peripheral blood were collected into K2EDTA tubes before surgery. Starting from approximately 460 ng total RNA, TCRbeta-specific cDNA was produced by reverse transcription with a constant-region primer and ProtoScript II reverse transcriptase. Construction of the TCRbeta libraries relied on three nested rounds of multiplex PCR, following a slightly modified ARM-PCR procedure. Each of the first two PCR rounds ran for about 9 cycles and used multiplex TRBV1-TRBV30 forward primers together with a Cbeta reverse primer. A final 25-cycle PCR with Deep VentR polymerase added sample barcodes and Illumina adapters. Before sequencing, amplicons of 200-500 bp were gel-purified using a QIAquick gel extraction kit. TCRbeta amplicons were sequenced on an Illumina HiSeq 2500 with 250-bp paired-end reads. On the study's bioinformatics: To recover full CDR3 sequences, reads were quality-trimmed using Trimmomatic v0.33 and paired reads were then merged using FLASH v1.2.11. MiGEC v1.2.1b assigned V, D and J germline segments to the rearranged TCRbeta sequences. Clonotype statistics and Shannon-Wiener diversity indices were computed with VDJtools v1.0.0. Except for diversity analysis, only the 250 most abundant clonotypes of each sample were used in subsequent analyses to reduce sampling bias. The raw public data were reprocessed by TCRdb itself: fastp quality trimming at Q25, MiXCR clonotype calling, in-frame beta chains only. Rows matching on CDR3 protein sequence are summarized as one entry with the most common DNA and genes. TCRdb's processing, not the authors', yielded these V and J calls. This sample lists roughly 330,000 distinct CDR3 sequences; around 60% were detected once. The ten largest account for about 6% of the sample.

The trim is 2 bases for V and 5 bases for J, with a gap of 9 bases between the germline ends. Counted from cysteine to phenylalanine, this CDR3 has 13 amino acids. Here the CDR3 DNA is all that survives: 39 bases in frame from base 1. In the germline V gene (reference sequence), CDR1 corresponds to SGHNT and CDR2 to YYREEE. Sequencing used peripheral blood. The rearranged segments are TRBV5-4 and TRBJ2-3, with a weak D call of TRBD2 (5 bases match). This receptor was taken from a man aged 35-49 years with primary liver carcinoma and hepatitis B virus infection. The nucleotide sequence reads TGTGCCAGCAGCTTACTAGAGCTAGATACGCAGTATTTT. Translated, it reads CASSLLELDTQYF.